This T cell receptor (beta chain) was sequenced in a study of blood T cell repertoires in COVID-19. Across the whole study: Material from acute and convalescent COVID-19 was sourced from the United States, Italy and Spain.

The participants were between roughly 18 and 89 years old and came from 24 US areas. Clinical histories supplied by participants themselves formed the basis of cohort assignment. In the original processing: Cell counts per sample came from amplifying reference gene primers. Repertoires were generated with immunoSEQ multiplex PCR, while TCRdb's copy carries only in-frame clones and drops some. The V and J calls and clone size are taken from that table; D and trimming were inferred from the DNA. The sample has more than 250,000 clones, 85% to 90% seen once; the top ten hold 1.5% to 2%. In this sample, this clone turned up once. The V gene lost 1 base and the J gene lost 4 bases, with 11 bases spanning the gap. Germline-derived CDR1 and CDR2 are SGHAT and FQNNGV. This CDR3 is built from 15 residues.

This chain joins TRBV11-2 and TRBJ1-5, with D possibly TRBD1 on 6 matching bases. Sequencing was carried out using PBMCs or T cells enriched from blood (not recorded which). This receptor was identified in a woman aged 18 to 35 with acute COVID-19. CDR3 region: CASSLAGGPNQPQHF. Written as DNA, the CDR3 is TGTGCCAGCAGCTTAGCGGGGGGCCCGAATCAGCCCCAGCATTTT.